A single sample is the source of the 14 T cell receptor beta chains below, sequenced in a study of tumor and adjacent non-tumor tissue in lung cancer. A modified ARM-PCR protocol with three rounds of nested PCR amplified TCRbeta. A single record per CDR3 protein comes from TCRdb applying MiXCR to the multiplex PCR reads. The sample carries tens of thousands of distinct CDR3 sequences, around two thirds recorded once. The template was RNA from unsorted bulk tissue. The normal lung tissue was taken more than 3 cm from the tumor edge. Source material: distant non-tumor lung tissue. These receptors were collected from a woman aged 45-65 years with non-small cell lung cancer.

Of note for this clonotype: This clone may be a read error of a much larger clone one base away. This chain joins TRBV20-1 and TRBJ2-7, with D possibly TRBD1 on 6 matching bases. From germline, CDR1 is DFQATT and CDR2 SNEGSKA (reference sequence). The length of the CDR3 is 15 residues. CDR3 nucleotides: TGCAGTGCTGACAGGAGTCACACGCCCTCCTACGAGCTGTACTTC. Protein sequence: CSADRSHTPSYELYF.

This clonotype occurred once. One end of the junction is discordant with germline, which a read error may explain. Here the CDR3 reads CASSSEQETEKFF. CDR3 nucleotides: TGTGCCAGCAGCTCGGAGCAGGAAACTGAGAAGTTCTTT. The rearrangement links TRBV5-8 to TRBJ2-1; no clear D. The CDR3 runs to 13 residues. CDR1 and CDR2 from the germline V gene are SGHTS and YDEGEE.

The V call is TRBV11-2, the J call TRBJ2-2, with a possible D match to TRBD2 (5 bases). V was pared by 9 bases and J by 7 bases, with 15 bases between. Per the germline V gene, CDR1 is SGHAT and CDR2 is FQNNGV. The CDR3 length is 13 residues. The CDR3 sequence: CASSVHGIGELFF. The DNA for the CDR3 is TGTGCCAGTAGCGTACATGGGATCGGGGAGCTGTTTTTT.

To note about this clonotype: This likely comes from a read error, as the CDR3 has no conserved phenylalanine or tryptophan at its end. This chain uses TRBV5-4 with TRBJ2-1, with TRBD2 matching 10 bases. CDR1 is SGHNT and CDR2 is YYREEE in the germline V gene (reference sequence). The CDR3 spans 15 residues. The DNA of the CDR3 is TGTACCAGCAGCCCCGCTAGCGGGAGTTTCAATGAGCAGTTCCTC. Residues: CTSSPASGSFNEQFL.

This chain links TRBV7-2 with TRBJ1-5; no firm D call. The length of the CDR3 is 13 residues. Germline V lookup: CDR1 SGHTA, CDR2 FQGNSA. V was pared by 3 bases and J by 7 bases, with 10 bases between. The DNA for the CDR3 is TGTGCCAGCAGCTTTAGTGCCCCACAGCCCCAGCATTTT. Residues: CASSFSAPQPQHF. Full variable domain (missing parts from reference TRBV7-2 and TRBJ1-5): GAGVSQSPSNKVTEKGKDVELRCDPISGHTALYWYRQSLGQGLEFLIYFQGNSAPDKSGLPSDRFSAERTGGSVSTLTIQRTQQEDSAVYLCASSFSAPQPQHFGDGTRLSIL.

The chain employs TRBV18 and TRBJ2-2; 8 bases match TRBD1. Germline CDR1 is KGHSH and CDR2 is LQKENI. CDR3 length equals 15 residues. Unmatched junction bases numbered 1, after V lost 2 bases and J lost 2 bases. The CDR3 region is CASSPGQGNTGELFF. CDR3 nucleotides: TGTGCCAGCTCACCAGGACAGGGAAACACCGGGGAGCTGTTTTTT.

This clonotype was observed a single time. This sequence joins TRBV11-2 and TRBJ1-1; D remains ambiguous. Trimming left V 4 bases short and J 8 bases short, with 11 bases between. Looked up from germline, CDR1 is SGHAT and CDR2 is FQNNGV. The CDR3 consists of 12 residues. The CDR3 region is CASSSWFTEAFF. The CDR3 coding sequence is TGTGCCAGCAGCTCATGGTTCACCGAAGCTTTCTTT.

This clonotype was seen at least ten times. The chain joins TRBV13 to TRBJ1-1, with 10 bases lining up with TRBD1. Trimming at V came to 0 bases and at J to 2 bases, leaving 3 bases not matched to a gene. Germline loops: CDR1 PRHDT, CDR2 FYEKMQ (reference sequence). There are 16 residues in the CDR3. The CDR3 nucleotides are TGTGCCAGCAGCTTAGGATGGACAGGGGGAAACACTGAAGCTTTCTTT. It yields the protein CASSLGWTGGNTEAFF. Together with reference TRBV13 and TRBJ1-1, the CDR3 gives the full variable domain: AAGVIQSPRHLIKEKRETATLKCYPIPRHDTVYWYQQGPGQDPQFLISFYEKMQSDKGSIPDRFSAQQFSDYHSELNMSSLELGDSALYFCASSLGWTGGNTEAFFGQGTRLTVV.

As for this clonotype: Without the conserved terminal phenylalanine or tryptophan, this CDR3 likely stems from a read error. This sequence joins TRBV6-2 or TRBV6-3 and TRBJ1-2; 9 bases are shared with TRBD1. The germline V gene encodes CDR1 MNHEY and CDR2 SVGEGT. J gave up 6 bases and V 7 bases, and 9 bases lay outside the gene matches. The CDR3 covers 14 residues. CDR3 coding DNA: TGTGCCAGCATCCTCGGACAGGGGCAGGATGGCTACACCGTC. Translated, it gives CASILGQGQDGYTV.

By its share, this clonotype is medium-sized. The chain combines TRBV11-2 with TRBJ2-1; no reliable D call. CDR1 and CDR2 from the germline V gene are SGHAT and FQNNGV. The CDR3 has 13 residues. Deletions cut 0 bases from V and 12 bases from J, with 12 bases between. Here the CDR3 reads CASSLELKGRQFF. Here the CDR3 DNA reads TGTGCCAGCAGCTTAGAATTGAAGGGTAGGCAGTTCTTC.

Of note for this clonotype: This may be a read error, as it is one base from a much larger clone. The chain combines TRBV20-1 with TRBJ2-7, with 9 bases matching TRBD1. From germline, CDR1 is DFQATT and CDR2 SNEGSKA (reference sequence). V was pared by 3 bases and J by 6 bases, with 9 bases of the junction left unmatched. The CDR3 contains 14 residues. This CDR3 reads CSARDTGGRIEQYF. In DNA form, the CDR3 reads TGCAGTGCTAGGGATACAGGGGGCCGTATCGAGCAGTACTTC.

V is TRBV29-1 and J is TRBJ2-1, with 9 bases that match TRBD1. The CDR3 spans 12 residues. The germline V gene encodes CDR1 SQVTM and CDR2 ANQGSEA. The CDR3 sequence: CSVGTGYNEQFF. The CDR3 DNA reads TGCAGTGTGGGGACAGGGTACAATGAGCAGTTCTTC.

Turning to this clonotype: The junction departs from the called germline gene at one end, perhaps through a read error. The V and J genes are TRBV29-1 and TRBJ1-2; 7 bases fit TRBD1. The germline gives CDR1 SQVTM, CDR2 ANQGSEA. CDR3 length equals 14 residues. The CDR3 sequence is CSVERWDSNYGHTF. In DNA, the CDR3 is TGCAGCGTTGAGCGGTGGGACAGCAACTATGGCCACACCTTC.

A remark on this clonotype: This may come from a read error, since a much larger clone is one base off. CDR3 sequence reads: CAISESSQDTQYF. DNA for the CDR3: TGTGCCATCAGTGAGTCGTCACAAGATACGCAGTATTTT. This chain joins TRBV10-3 and TRBJ2-3; no clear D gene. Trimming took 0 bases from V and 5 from J, leaving 6 bases between them. The CDR3 is 13 residues long. Germline values: CDR1 ENHRY, CDR2 SYGVKD.